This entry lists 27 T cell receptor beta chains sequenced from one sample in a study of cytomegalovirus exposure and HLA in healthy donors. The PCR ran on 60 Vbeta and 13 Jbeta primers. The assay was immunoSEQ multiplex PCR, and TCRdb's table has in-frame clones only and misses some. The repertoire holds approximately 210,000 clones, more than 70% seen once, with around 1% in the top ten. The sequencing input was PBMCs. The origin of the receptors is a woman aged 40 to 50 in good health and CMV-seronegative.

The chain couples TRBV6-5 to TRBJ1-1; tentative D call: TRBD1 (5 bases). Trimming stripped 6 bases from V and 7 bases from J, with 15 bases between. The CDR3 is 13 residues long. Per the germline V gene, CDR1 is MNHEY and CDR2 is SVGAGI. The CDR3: CASRRGSPGEAFF. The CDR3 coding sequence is TGTGCCAGCAGGCGGGGCTCGCCGGGTGAAGCTTTCTTT.

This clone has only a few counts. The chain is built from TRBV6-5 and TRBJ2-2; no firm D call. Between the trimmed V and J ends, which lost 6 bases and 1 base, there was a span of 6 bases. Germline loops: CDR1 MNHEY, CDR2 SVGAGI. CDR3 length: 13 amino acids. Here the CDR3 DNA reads TGTGCCAGCAGGGTCGGGAACACCGGGGAGCTGTTTTTT. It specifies CASRVGNTGELFF.

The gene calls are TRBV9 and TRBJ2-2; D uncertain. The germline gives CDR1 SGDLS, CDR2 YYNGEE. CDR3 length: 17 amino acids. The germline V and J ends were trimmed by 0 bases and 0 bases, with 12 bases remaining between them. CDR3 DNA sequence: TGTGCCAGCAGCGTAGGTGGCAGGTCAGCGAACACCGGGGAGCTGTTTTTT. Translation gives CASSVGGRSANTGELFF.

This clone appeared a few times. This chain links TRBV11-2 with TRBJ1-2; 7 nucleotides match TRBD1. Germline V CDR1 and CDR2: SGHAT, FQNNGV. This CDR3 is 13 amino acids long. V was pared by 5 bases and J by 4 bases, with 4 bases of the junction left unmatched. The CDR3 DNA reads TGTGCCAGCAGCCCGCCAGGGGGCTATGGCTACACCTTC. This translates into CASSPPGGYGYTF. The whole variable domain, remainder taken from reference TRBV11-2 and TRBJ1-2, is EAGVAQSPRYKIIEKRQSVAFWCNPISGHATLYWYQQILGQGPKLLIQFQNNGVVDDSQLPKDRFSAERLKGVDSTLKIQPAKLEDSAVYLCASSPPGGYGYTFGSGTRLTVV.

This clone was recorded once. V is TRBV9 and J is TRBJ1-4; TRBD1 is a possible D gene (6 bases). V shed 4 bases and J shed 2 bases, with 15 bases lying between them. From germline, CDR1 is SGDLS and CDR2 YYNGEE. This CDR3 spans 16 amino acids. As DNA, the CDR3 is TGTGCCAGCAGCCGACGGCGGGGGGGCACTAATGAAAAACTGTTTTTT. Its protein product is CASSRRRGGTNEKLFF.

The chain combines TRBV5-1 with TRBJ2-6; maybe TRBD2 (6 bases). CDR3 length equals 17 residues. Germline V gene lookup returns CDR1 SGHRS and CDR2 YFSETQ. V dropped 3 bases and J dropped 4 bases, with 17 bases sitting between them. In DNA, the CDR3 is TGCGCCAGCAGCTCGGGCCAAAGTGGACTAGGGGCCAACGTCCTGACTTTC. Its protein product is CASSSGQSGLGANVLTF.

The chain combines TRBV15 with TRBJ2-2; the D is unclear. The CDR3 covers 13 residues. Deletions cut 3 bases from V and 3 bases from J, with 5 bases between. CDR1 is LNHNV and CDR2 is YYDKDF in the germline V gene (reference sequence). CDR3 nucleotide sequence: TGTGCCACCAGCAGGGTAGACACCGGGGAGCTGTTTTTT. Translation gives CATSRVDTGELFF.

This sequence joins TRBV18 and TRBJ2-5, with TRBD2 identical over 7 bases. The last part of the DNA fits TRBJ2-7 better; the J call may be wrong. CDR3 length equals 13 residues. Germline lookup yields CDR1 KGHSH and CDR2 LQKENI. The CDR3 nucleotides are TGTGCCAGCTCAGTCGGGACTAACTACGAGCAGTACTTC. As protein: CASSVGTNYEQYF.

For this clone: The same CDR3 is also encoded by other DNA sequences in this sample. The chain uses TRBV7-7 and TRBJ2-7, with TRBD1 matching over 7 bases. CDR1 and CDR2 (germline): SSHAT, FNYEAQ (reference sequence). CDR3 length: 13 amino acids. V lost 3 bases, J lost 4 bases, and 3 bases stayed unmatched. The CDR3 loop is CASSLGTVYEQYF. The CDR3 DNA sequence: TGTGCCAGCAGCTTGGGGACAGTATACGAGCAGTACTTC. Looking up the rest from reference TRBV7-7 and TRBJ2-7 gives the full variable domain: GAGVSQSPRYKVTKRGQDVTLRCDPISSHATLYWYQQALGQGPEFLTYFNYEAQPDKSGLPSDRFSAERPEGSISTLTIQRTEQRDSAMYRCASSLGTVYEQYFGPGTRLTVT.

CDR3 bases: TGTGCCAGCAGCTCCACAGATTATGGCTACACCTTC. Translating gives CASSSTDYGYTF. V and J are TRBV5-6 and TRBJ1-2; D call uncertain. The germline CDR1 and CDR2 sequences are SGHDT and YYEEEE. With 3 bases removed from V and 5 bases from J, the gap between germline ends came to 8 bases. The CDR3 is made up of 12 amino acids.

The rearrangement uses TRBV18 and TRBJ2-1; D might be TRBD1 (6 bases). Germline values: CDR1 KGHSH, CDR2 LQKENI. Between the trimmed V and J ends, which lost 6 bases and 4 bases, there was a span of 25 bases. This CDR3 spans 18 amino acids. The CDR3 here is CASSPYSPTIGGYNEQFF. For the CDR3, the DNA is TGTGCCAGCTCGCCCTATTCCCCCACCATAGGGGGTTACAATGAGCAGTTCTTC.

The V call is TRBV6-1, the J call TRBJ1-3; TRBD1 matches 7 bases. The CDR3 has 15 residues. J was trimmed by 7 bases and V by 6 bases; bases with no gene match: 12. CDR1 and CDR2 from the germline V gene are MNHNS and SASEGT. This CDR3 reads CASRIPGQLRNTIYF. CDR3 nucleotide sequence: TGTGCCAGCAGAATCCCGGGACAGCTAAGGAACACCATATATTTT.

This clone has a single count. DNA of the CDR3: TGTGCCAGCAGCTCCTCGGACAGGGGTCGAGAGCAGTACGTC. This sequence encodes CASSSSDRGREQYV. V and J are TRBV11-2 and TRBJ2-7; 9 nucleotides line up with TRBD1. The CDR3 extends over 14 amino acids. CDR1 is SGHAT, CDR2 FQNNGV, per germline. V shed 4 bases, J shed 7 bases, and the junction held 8 bases outside the gene matches.

The CDR3 region is CASSLNSGGNEQFF. CDR3 nucleotide sequence: TGTGCCAGCAGCTTAAATTCGGGGGGCAATGAGCAGTTCTTC. The V and J genes are TRBV7-9 and TRBJ2-1, with 7 positions matching TRBD2. The V segment lost 2 bases and the J segment 6 bases; nucleotides outside the gene matches: 4. Germline assignment: CDR1 SEHNR and CDR2 FQNEAQ (reference sequence). The CDR3 sequence is 14 residues long.

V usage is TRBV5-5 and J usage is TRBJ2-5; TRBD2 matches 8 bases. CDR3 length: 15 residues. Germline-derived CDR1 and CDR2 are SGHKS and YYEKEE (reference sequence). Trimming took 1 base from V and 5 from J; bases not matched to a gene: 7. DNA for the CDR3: TGTGCCAGCAGCTTGCCAGCCCCGGGGGGGGAGACCCAGTACTTC. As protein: CASSLPAPGGETQYF.

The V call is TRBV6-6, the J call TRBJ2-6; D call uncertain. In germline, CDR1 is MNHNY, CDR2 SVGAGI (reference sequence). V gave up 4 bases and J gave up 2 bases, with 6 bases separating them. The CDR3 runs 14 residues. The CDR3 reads CASSSRAGANVLTF. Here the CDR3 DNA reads TGTGCCAGCAGTTCTCGAGCTGGGGCCAACGTCCTGACTTTC.

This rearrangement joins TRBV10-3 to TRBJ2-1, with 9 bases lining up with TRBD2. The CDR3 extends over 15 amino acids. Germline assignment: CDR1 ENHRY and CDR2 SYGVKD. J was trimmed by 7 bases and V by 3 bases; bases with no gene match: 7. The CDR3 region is CAISDGGRARNEQFF. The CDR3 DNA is TGTGCCATCAGTGACGGCGGGAGGGCCAGAAATGAGCAGTTCTTC.

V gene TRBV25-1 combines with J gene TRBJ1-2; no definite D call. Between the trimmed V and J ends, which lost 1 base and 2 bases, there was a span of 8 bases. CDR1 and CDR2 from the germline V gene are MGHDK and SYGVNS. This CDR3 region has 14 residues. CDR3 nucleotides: TGTGCCAGCAGTGAATCTAACAGAAACTATGGCTACACCTTC. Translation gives CASSESNRNYGYTF.

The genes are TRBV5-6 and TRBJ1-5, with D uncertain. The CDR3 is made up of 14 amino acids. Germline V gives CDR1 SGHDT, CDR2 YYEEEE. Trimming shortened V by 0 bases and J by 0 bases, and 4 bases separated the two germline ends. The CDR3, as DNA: TGTGCCAGCAGCTTGGGGAGTAGCAATCAGCCCCAGCATTTT. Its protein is CASSLGSSNQPQHF.

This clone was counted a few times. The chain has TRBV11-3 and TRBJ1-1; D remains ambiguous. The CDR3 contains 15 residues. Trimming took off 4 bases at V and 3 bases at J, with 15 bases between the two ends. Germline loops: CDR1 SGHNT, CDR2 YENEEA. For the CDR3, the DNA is TGTGCCAGCAGCTCGACCCCAGGTTTGCACACTGAAGCTTTCTTT. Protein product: CASSSTPGLHTEAFF.

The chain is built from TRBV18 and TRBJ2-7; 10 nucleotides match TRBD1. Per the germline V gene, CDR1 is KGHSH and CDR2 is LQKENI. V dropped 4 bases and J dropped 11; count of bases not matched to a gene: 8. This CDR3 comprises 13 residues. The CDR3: CASSQGTGDSEYF. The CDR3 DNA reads TGTGCCAGCTCACAGGGGACAGGGGATTCGGAGTACTTC. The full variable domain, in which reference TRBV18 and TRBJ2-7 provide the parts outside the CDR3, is NAGVMQNPRHLVRRRGQEARLRCSPMKGHSHVYWYRQLPEEGLKFMVYLQKENIIDESGMPKERFSAEFPKEGPSILRIQQVVRGDSAAYFCASSQGTGDSEYFGPGTRLTVT.

CDR3 sequence: CASSFAGELFF. CDR3 DNA: TGTGCCAGCAGCTTCGCCGGGGAGCTGTTTTTT. This chain connects TRBV7-9 to TRBJ2-2, with D hard to call. V was clipped by 3 bases and J by 6 bases, with 2 bases between them. The germline gives CDR1 SEHNR, CDR2 FQNEAQ (reference sequence). The CDR3 runs to 11 residues.

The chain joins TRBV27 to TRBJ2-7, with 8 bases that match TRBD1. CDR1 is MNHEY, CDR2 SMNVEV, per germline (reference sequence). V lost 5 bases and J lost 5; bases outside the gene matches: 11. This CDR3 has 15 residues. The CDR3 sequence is CASSLGSPDRDEQYF. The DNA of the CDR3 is TGTGCCAGCAGTCTCGGAAGCCCGGACAGGGACGAGCAGTACTTC.

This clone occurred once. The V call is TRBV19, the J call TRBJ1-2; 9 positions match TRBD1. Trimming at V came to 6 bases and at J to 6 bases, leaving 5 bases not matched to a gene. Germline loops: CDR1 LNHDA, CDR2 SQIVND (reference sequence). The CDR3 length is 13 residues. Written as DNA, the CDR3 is TGTGCCAGTAGGGAACGGGACAGGGATGGCTACACCTTC. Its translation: CASRERDRDGYTF.

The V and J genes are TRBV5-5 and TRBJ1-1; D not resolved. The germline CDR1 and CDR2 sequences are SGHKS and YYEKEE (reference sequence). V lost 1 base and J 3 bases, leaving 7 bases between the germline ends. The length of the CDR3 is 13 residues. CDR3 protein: CASSLTPYTEAFF. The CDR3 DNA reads TGTGCCAGCAGCTTGACACCATACACTGAAGCTTTCTTT.

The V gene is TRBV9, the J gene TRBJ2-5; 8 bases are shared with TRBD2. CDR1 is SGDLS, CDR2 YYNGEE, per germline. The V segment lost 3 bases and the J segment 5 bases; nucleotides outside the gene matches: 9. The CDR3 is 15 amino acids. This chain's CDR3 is CASSDGLARWETQYF. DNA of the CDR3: TGTGCCAGCAGCGATGGACTAGCTCGGTGGGAGACCCAGTACTTC.

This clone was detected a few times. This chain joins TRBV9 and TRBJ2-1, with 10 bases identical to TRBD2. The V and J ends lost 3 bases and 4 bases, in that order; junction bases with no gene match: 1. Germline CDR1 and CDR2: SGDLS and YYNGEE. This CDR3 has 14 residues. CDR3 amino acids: CASSETSGYNEQFF. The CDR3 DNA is TGTGCCAGCAGCGAGACTAGCGGGTACAATGAGCAGTTCTTC.